This T cell receptor gamma chain was recovered during a study of human gamma delta and Vdelta1 T cells. General observations from the study: Polyclonal Delta One T cells reportedly showed broad cytotoxic targeting of acute myeloid leukemia.

As for this clone: Its antigen is not known. The same CDR3 also results from other DNA sequences found in this sample.

CDR1 is VENAVY and CDR2 is YDSYNSRV in the germline V gene. J gave up 3 bases and V 0 bases, and 2 bases lay outside the gene matches. The CDR3 is 13 amino acids. TCRdb re-analyzed the PCR reads via CATT. In the table there are fewer than 10,000 gamma-chain clones, around 42% of which are singletons. The rearrangement joins TRGV8 to TRGJ1 or TRGJ2. Sequencing input: Vdelta1 gamma-delta T cells from blood grown in culture (DOT cells). The source of this sequence is a human donor in good health. The CDR3 nucleotides read TGTGCCACCTGGGATAGGTGTTATTATAAGAAACTCTTT. Translating gives CATWDRCYYKKLF.